This T cell receptor beta chain originates from a study of blood T cell repertoires in COVID-19 (dated by TCRdb to 2020 to 2022). Study-wide context: Collaborator samples came from the United States, Italy and Spain and covered acute and convalescent phases of COVID-19. The prospective study material was composed of cDNA or gDNA derived from T cells, B-cell-depleted T cells, or PBMCs. Samples came from the ongoing ImmuneRACE study (first 160 participants) plus 1,254 subjects from 6 global collaborators. The repertoires were released in a freely available public database intended as a resource for research on the immune response to SARS-CoV-2. The sample metadata nearly always contained a de-identified subject ID, COVID-19 status, age in years and sex. Deeply sampled blood TCRbeta repertoires from subjects exposed to, actively infected with, or recovered from COVID-19 were included in the dataset. Where available, HLA class I and class II types were taken from metadata supplied by the sample provider and were not determined by assay-based typing.

In regard to this clone: Its binding antigen is unknown. No base-level quality is on record; no much larger clone is a single base apart.

Trimmed from V: 6 bases; trimmed from J: 7 bases; junction bases lacking a gene match: 5. The CDR1 and CDR2 encoded by the germline V gene are KGHDR and SFDVKD. From the cysteine up to the phenylalanine, the CDR3 has a length of 14 residues. Here the CDR3 DNA is all that survives: 42 bases in frame from base 1. The immunoSEQ Assay, a bias-controlled multiplex PCR, was used to amplify TCRbeta CDR3 regions from genomic DNA. The study's processing was this. The number of nucleated cells in each sample was estimated from the amplification of reference gene primers within the assay. Sequence reads were collapsed and filtered to measure the absolute abundance of every unique TCRbeta CDR3 rearrangement. Productive Simpson clonality was computed per sample as the square root of Simpson's diversity index over productive rearrangements. TCRdb's version of the immuneACCESS table is confined to in-frame rearrangements and falls short of the full clone set. An unresolved V gene accounts for under half of the shortfall where checked; the remainder is of unknown origin. The V and J calls and the clone size are those of that table, but D and trimming were determined from the DNA. This sample lists 450,000 or so clones; about 87% were detected once. Jointly, the top ten make up 0.7% to 0.85% of the sample.

In Seattle, one collaborating source enrolled patients while the infection was active and tracked those patients longitudinally over the course of disease. Each collaborating institution followed its own protocols to collect whole blood in K2EDTA tubes. For TCRbeta analysis, collaborator samples were shipped as frozen whole blood, as isolated PBMCs, or as DNA extracted from either sample type. What the study reported, not specific to this receptor: The amount of clinical and demographic metadata varied by source and participant and was provided uncurated.

Material for sequencing was peripheral blood. The sequence is built from TRBV24-1 and TRBJ2-2, with 9 junctional bases fitting TRBD1. This TCR came from a man in his late teens or twenties with COVID-19, enrolled during active disease. The nucleotide sequence is given as TGTGCCACCAGTTTAACAGGGGGCGGCGGGGAGCTGTTTTTT. Its translation is CATSLTGGGGELFF.